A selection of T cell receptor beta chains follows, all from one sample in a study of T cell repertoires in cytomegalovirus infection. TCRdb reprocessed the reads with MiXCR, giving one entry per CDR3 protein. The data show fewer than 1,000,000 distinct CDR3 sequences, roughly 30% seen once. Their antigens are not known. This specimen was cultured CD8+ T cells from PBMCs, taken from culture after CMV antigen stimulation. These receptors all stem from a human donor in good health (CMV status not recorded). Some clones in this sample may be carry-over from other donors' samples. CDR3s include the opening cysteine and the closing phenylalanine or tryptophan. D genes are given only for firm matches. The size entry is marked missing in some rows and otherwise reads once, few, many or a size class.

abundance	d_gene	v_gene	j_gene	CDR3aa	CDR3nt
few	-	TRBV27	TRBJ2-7	CASSSTHYEQYF	TGTGCCAGCAGTTCCACCCACTACGAGCAGTACTTC
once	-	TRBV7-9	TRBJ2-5	CASAEGAGETQYF	TGTGCCTCCGCGGAGGGGGCCGGAGAGACCCAGTACTTC
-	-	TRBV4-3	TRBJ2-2	CASSQAIRGAINTGELFF	TGCGCCAGCAGCCAAGCGATTAGGGGGGCAATTAACACCGGGGAGCTGTTTTTT
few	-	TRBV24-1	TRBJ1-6	CATSGAGTNSPLHF	TGTGCCACCAGTGGGGCGGGAACAAATTCACCCCTCCACTTT
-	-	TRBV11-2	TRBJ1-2	CASSLEITGNYGYTF	TGTGCCAGCAGCTTAGAGATCACAGGGAACTATGGCTACACCTTC
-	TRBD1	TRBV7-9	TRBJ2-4	CASSLGTGVAKNIQYF	TGTGCCAGCAGCTTAGGGACAGGGGTTGCCAAAAACATTCAGTACTTC
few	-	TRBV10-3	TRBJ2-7	CAISEETGPYEQYF	TGTGCCATCAGTGAAGAGACAGGCCCCTACGAGCAGTACTTC
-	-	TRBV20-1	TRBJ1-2	CSANHPLYGYTF	TGCAGTGCTAACCACCCCCTCTATGGCTACACCTTC
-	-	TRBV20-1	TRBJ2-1	CSAKARNEQFF	TGCAGTGCCAAAGCTAGGAATGAGCAGTTCTTC
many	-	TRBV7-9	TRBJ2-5	CASSLGAARETQYF	TGTGCCAGCAGCCTAGGAGCAGCTCGGGAGACCCAGTACTTC
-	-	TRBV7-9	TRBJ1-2	CASTLGPGYTF	TGTGCCAGCACCCTTGGGCCCGGCTACACCTTC
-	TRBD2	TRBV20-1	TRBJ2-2	CSATGLAGLRNTGELFF	TGCAGTGCTACAGGACTAGCGGGGCTCAGGAACACCGGGGAGCTGTTTTTT
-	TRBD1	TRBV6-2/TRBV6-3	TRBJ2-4	CASSLPTYYPGQGKNIQYF	TGTGCCAGCAGCCTACCGACTTATTATCCGGGACAGGGGAAAAACATTCAGTACTTC
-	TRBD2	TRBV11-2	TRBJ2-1	CASSLVPSGAYNEQFF	TGTGCCAGCAGCTTAGTCCCTAGCGGGGCTTACAATGAGCAGTTCTTC
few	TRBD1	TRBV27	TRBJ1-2	CASSFSAGTVYGYTF	TGTGCCAGCAGTTTCTCCGCTGGGACAGTCTATGGCTACACCTTC
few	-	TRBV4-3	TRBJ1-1	CASSQARGAIFAPEAFF	TGCGCCAGCAGCCAAGCTCGTGGGGCGATCTTCGCCCCTGAAGCTTTCTTT
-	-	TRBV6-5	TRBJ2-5	CASKGQGLETQYF	TGTGCCAGCAAAGGCCAGGGGTTAGAGACCCAGTACTTC
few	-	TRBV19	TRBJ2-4	CASDGNKNIQYF	TGTGCCAGTGATGGCAACAAAAACATTCAGTACTTC
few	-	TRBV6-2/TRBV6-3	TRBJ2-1	CASSYAETGRHYNEQFF	TGTGCCAGCAGTTACGCCGAGACAGGGAGGCACTACAATGAGCAGTTCTTC
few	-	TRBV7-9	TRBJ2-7	CASSPPTRQTYEQYF	TGTGCCAGCAGCCCCCCAACCCGCCAGACCTACGAGCAGTACTTC
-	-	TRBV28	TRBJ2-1	CASSPPPYGYNEQFF	TGTGCCAGCTCCCCCCCACCGTACGGGTACAATGAGCAGTTCTTC
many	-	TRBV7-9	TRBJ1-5	CASSGNSNQPQHF	TGTGCCAGCAGCGGTAATAGCAATCAGCCCCAGCATTTT
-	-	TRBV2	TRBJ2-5	CATLGSPETQYF	TGTGCCACCCTTGGGAGCCCAGAGACCCAGTACTTC
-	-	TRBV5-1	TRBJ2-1	CASSSKSNEQFF	TGCGCCAGCAGCTCTAAGAGCAATGAGCAGTTCTTC
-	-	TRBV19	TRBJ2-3	CASSTDSASTDTQYF	TGTGCCAGTAGTACGGACAGTGCTAGCACAGATACGCAGTATTTT
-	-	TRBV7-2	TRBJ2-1	CARGGGPMDEQFF	TGTGCCCGAGGGGGGGGGCCCATGGATGAGCAGTTCTTC